This T cell receptor (beta chain) comes out of a study of T cells in Graves' hyperthyroidism and ophthalmopathy. Study information: At the time of initial diagnosis and before any treatment, peripheral blood was collected.

The V end lost 4 bases, the J end lost 7 bases, and 14 bases lay between the germline ends. Germline V gene sequence: CDR1 SNHLY, CDR2 FYNNEI. CDR3 length: 14 residues. The investigators amplified TCR beta CDR3 regions from RNA transcripts. HTBI primers were employed in a first-round RT-PCR of the TCR CDR3. TCRdb itself ran the multiplex PCR reads through MiXCR, one entry per CDR3 protein. In the table there are about 520,000 distinct CDR3 sequences, approximately 25% of which are singletons. The sample consisted of blood. The chain uses TRBV2 and TRBJ2-4; D is possibly TRBD1 (6 bases). The origin of this receptor is a woman aged 25 to 39 with Graves' ophthalmopathy. The CDR3 loop reads CASSGEQGWNIQYF. In DNA form, the CDR3 reads TGTGCCAGCAGTGGAGAGCAGGGGTGGAACATTCAGTACTTC.